This T cell receptor (beta chain) stems from a study of CD8+ T cells in alopecia areata. RNA extraction was followed by reverse transcription into cDNA, which acted as the sequencing template. Measured with immunoSEQ multiplex PCR; TCRdb has only the in-frame clones, and not every one. The sample shows 150,000 to 250,000 clones, more than 45% of them seen only once. CDR1 is MNHNY, CDR2 SVGAGI, per germline (reference sequence). V was pared by 5 bases and J by 2 bases, with 10 bases of the junction left unmatched. The CDR3 covers 16 residues. Treatment indicated: oral pan-JAK inhibitor, 5-10 mg twice daily.

The chain carries TRBV6-6 and TRBJ2-5; 8 nucleotides agree with TRBD1. This receptor was obtained from a human donor with alopecia areata. This sample comprised CD4+ T cells sorted from blood, obtained at week 24, from a patient treated with tofacitinib. The CDR3 loop is CASSPPDRGGQETQYF. DNA for the CDR3: TGTGCCAGCAGTCCACCCGACAGGGGTGGGCAAGAGACCCAGTACTTC.